This T cell receptor beta chain was recovered during a study of OX40 agonist ivuxolimab in advanced cancers. About the research overall: Partial responses were achieved by three patients: one hepatocellular carcinoma, two cutaneous melanoma. Overall study findings and caveats: Partial responders at 0.1-3.0 mg/kg had among the lowest clonal expansion.

Profiled with immunoSEQ multiplex PCR; TCRdb holds only in-frame clones, not every one. This sample has roughly 70,000 clones, with 85% found just once. CDR3 length: 14 amino acids. Looked up from germline, CDR1 is SGHRS and CDR2 is YFSETQ. V shed 4 bases and J shed 10 bases, with 15 bases lying between them. With regard to this clone: Its antigen remains unknown.

The source material was CD4+ or CD8+ T cells sorted from blood, sampled in a trial of the OX40 agonist ivuxolimab. The clonotype was recovered from an adult with an advanced solid tumor such as melanoma, head and neck, liver or kidney cancer. The rearrangement uses TRBV5-1 and TRBJ1-6, with D possibly being TRBD1 (5 bases). The CDR3 is CASSPNRSWSPLHF. DNA of the CDR3: TGCGCCAGCAGCCCCAACAGGAGTTGGTCACCCCTCCACTTT.